The 19 T cell receptor beta chains presented below share a single source sample, sequenced in a study of blood T cells in healthy people across ages. The use of a sample-barcoded 5' primer and a J-beta primer mix characterized a second PCR of roughly 6 to 11 cycles. TCRdb ran MiXCR on the 5' RACE reads and lists one entry per CDR3 protein. The sample comprises roughly 1.5 million distinct CDR3 sequences, less than 45% of which are singletons, and around 4% rests with the top ten. Material for sequencing was blood. The receptor set was obtained from a woman aged 18-29 years in good health.

This chain links TRBV6-5 with TRBJ1-5, with unresolved D. This CDR3 comprises 13 residues. Germline values: CDR1 MNHEY, CDR2 SVGAGI. The V and J ends lost 7 bases and 3 bases respectively, with 10 bases between them. CDR3 protein: CASTSGLNQPQHF. The CDR3 DNA sequence: TGTGCCAGCACCTCAGGCCTCAATCAGCCCCAGCATTTT.

This chain joins TRBV2 and TRBJ2-4; D unresolved. There are 14 residues in the CDR3. V was trimmed by 5 bases and J by 6 bases, leaving 14 bases between them. Germline CDR1 and CDR2: SNHLY and FYNNEI. The CDR3 DNA reads TGTGCCAGCAGTCCCCGACCCGGCGGAAACATTCAGTACTTC. Its translation is CASSPRPGGNIQYF.

This chain uses TRBV12-3 or TRBV12-4 with TRBJ2-1; D perhaps matches TRBD2 (6 bases). The DNA end lines up better with TRBJ2-7; the J call may be wrong. The CDR3 is 18 residues long. CDR3 residues: CASSLRPSTSLGLYEQYF. The CDR3 nucleotides are TGTGCCAGCAGTTTACGACCCTCAACTAGCCTCGGTTTGTACGAGCAGTACTTC.

The V call is TRBV7-9, the J call TRBJ2-5, with D possibly TRBD1 on 6 matching bases. Trimming removed 6 bases from V and 5 bases from J, with 16 bases in between. The CDR3 runs 14 residues. CDR1 is SEHNR and CDR2 is FQNEAQ in the germline V gene (reference sequence). The CDR3 sequence: CASSYRDTVETQYF. CDR3 DNA sequence: TGTGCCAGCAGTTACCGGGACACAGTGGAGACCCAGTACTTC.

This clonotype was counted a few times. This rearrangement joins TRBV29-1 to TRBJ2-5; D uncertain. This CDR3 has 15 residues. The V end was cut by 5 bases, the J end by 11 bases, with 27 bases between. CDR1 and CDR2 (germline): SQVTM, ANQGSEA. CDR3 sequence reads: CSVKSDLKRVYEQYF. The CDR3 DNA reads TGCAGCGTTAAATCAGACCTAAAACGGGTTTATGAGCAGTACTTC.

This chain links TRBV29-1 with TRBJ1-2; no firm D call. CDR1 and CDR2 from the germline V gene are SQVTM and ANQGSEA. This CDR3 is 10 amino acids long. V gave up 4 bases and J gave up 8 bases, with 8 bases separating them. CDR3 in DNA: TGCAGCGTTGTAAATGGAGGCTACACCTTC. It yields the protein CSVVNGGYTF. Using reference TRBV29-1 and TRBJ1-2 for the parts outside the CDR3, the full variable domain is SAVISQKPSRDICQRGTSLTIQCQVDSQVTMMFWYRQQPGQSLTLIATANQGSEATYESGFVIDKFPISRPNLTFSTLTVSNMSPEDSSIYLCSVVNGGYTFGSGTRLTVV.

The rearrangement uses TRBV4-3 and TRBJ2-6; a weak D match, TRBD2 (5 bases). The germline V gene encodes CDR1 LGHNA and CDR2 YSLEER. Trimming left V 4 bases short and J 0 bases short, with 13 bases between. The CDR3 consists of 17 residues. The DNA of the CDR3 is TGCGCCAGCAGCCTCGAGGGTCGAAGCTCTGGGGCCAACGTCCTGACTTTC. Translated, it gives CASSLEGRSSGANVLTF.

This clonotype was seen only a few times. The J gene is TRBJ2-7, the V gene TRBV7-6, with a tentative D call TRBD2 (6 bases). This CDR3 has 12 amino acids. CDR1 is SGHVS and CDR2 is FNYEAQ in the germline V gene. Trimming removed 5 bases from V and 6 bases from J, with 11 bases in between. The DNA of the CDR3 is TGTGCCAGCAGCACGGGGACTTCCGAGCAGTACTTC. This codes for CASSTGTSEQYF. Using reference TRBV7-6 and TRBJ2-7 for the parts outside the CDR3, the full variable domain is GAGVSQSPRYKVTKRGQDVALRCDPISGHVSLYWYRQALGQGPEFLTYFNYEAQQDKSGLPNDRFSAERPEGSISTLTIQRTEQRDSAMYRCASSTGTSEQYFGPGTRLTVT.

V gene TRBV14 combines with J gene TRBJ2-2, with D unclear. There are 16 residues in the CDR3. Trimming took off 1 base at V and 4 bases at J, with 13 bases between the two ends. In germline, CDR1 is SGHDN, CDR2 FVKESK. This CDR3 reads CASSQAVRMGTGELFF. The CDR3 coding sequence is TGTGCCAGCAGCCAAGCGGTGCGGATGGGCACCGGGGAGCTGTTTTTT.

Ten or more counts support this clonotype. The chain employs TRBV18 and TRBJ2-1; TRBD2 matches at 8 bases. Germline V gives CDR1 KGHSH, CDR2 LQKENI. V gave up 8 bases and J gave up 4 bases; unmatched junction bases: 10. CDR3 size: 15 residues. The CDR3 spells CASSPPGGRYNEQFF. The CDR3 nucleotides are TGTGCCAGCAGCCCCCCTGGCGGGAGGTACAATGAGCAGTTCTTC.

This clonotype was seen a few times. This chain links TRBV28 with TRBJ1-5; 12 bases agree with TRBD1. Germline V gene sequence: CDR1 MDHEN, CDR2 SYDVKM. CDR3 length: 16 residues. V was clipped by 3 bases and J by 4 bases; unmatched bases: 4. The CDR3 nucleotides are TGTGCCAGCAGTTTGAGGGACAGGGGGCCGAATCAGCCCCAGCATTTT. Its translation is CASSLRDRGPNQPQHF.

This chain links TRBV4-3 with TRBJ1-4, with D uncertain. Germline V CDR1 and CDR2: LGHNA, YSLEER. There are 15 residues in the CDR3. V lost 0 bases to trimming and J lost 8 bases, with 13 bases between them. CDR3 protein: CASSQETSSWEKLFF. DNA of the CDR3: TGCGCCAGCAGCCAAGAGACCTCTTCATGGGAAAAACTGTTTTTT.

V gene TRBV5-4 combines with J gene TRBJ2-1; the match to TRBD2 covers 11 bases. Per the germline V gene, CDR1 is SGHNT and CDR2 is YYREEE (reference sequence). The length of the CDR3 is 15 residues. J was trimmed by 5 bases and V by 5 bases; bases with no gene match: 6. In nucleotides, the CDR3 is TGTGCCAGCAGTCCACTAGCGGGAGATCACAATGAGCAGTTCTTC. Protein: CASSPLAGDHNEQFF.

This clonotype was seen just once. The V call is TRBV7-9, the J call TRBJ1-1; 7 nucleotides match TRBD1. This CDR3 contains 15 residues. The germline V gene has CDR1 SEHNR and CDR2 FQNEAQ (reference sequence). V lost 0 bases to trimming and J lost 3 bases; unmatched junction nucleotides: 4. In DNA, the CDR3 is TGTGCCAGCAGCTTAGCAGGGGGCTACGACACTGAAGCTTTCTTT. It specifies CASSLAGGYDTEAFF.

V gene TRBV28 combines with J gene TRBJ2-3; the D gene is possibly TRBD2 (6 bases). Germline V gene data show CDR1 as MDHEN and CDR2 as SYDVKM. V was shortened by 6 bases and J by 4 bases, with 14 bases between the two germline ends. This CDR3 comprises 14 residues. The CDR3 nucleotides read TGTGCCAGCAGGTTAGGAGGGAGACCAGATACGCAGTATTTT. Its translation is CASRLGGRPDTQYF.

This sequence joins TRBV7-9 and TRBJ1-5; D is undetermined. Germline loops: CDR1 SEHNR, CDR2 FQNEAQ (reference sequence). Trimming removed 3 bases at V and 2 bases at J, with 11 bases between. There are 15 residues in the CDR3. CDR3: CASSFYGSGNQPQHF. Written as DNA, the CDR3 is TGTGCCAGCAGCTTCTATGGGAGTGGCAATCAGCCCCAGCATTTT.

V usage is TRBV28 and J usage is TRBJ1-5; the match to TRBD1 covers 7 bases. This CDR3 is 14 amino acids long. J gave up 6 bases and V 7 bases, and 9 bases lay outside the gene matches. The germline V gene encodes CDR1 MDHEN and CDR2 SYDVKM. The CDR3 DNA follows: TGTGCCAGCACCTTCCAGGGGGTAAGTCAGCCCCAGCATTTT. Translation: CASTFQGVSQPQHF. The complete variable domain, with remaining parts taken from reference TRBV28 and TRBJ1-5, reads DVKVTQSSRYLVKRTGEKVFLECVQDMDHENMFWYRQDPGLGLRLIYFSYDVKMKEKGDIPEGYSVSREKKERFSLILESASTNQTSMYLCASTFQGVSQPQHFGDGTRLSIL.

This chain uses TRBV7-2 with TRBJ2-1; the match to TRBD2 covers 10 bases. In germline, CDR1 is SGHTA, CDR2 FQGNSA. The CDR3 covers 16 residues. Trimming removed 5 bases from V and 5 bases from J; junction bases left unmatched: 9. CDR3 nucleotides: TGTGCCAGCAGCCGCCGGACTAGCGGAACCCACAATGAGCAGTTCTTC. Residues: CASSRRTSGTHNEQFF. The full variable domain, rest sourced from reference TRBV7-2 and TRBJ2-1, is GAGVSQSPSNKVTEKGKDVELRCDPISGHTALYWYRQSLGQGLEFLIYFQGNSAPDKSGLPSDRFSAERTGGSVSTLTIQRTQQEDSAVYLCASSRRTSGTHNEQFFGPGTRLTVL.

About this clonotype itself: This sequence may be a read error, since a much larger clone differs from it by one base. The chain carries TRBV2 and TRBJ2-5, with D maybe TRBD2 (6 bases). The J call may be faulty, since TRBJ2-7 better matches the DNA end. Germline V gene data show CDR1 as SNHLY and CDR2 as FYNNEI. This CDR3 has 16 residues. CDR3 in amino acids: CASGDGGAENSYEQYF. The CDR3 DNA reads as TGTGCCAGCGGAGATGGCGGGGCGGAGAATAGCTACGAGCAGTACTTC.